Listed below are T cell receptor beta chains from one sample, sequenced in a study of T-cell memory formation after mild COVID-19. TCRdb reprocessed the 5' RACE reads with MiXCR, giving one entry per CDR3 protein. The sample lists fewer than 150,000 distinct CDR3 sequences; 11% to 15% were seen once. The source material was PBMCs or a T cell subset sorted from them (not recorded which). These receptors were taken from an adult woman who had mild COVID-19 (a few samples of this study predate the infection). Cell type and time point are not known. CDR3s include the opening cysteine and the closing phenylalanine or tryptophan. The D gene is left open where the match is weak. Rows give clone size only sometimes, using once, few, many, or a class for an expanded clone.

CDR3 DNA | CDR3 protein | V gene | clone size | D gene | J gene
TGCGCCAGCAGCCAAGATTGGGGCGGCTTGGCCGGGGAGCTGTTTTTT | CASSQDWGGLAGELFF | TRBV4-3 | NA | NA | TRBJ2-2
TGTGCCAGCAGTTTTTTGGCTAGCGGGGCTAAAAATGAGCAGTTCTTC | CASSFLASGAKNEQFF | TRBV12-3/TRBV12-4 | few | TRBD2 | TRBJ2-1
TGCAGTGCTAGGCCCTACCGGACAGGGGTTTCGAACTATGGCTACACCTTC | CSARPYRTGVSNYGYTF | TRBV20-1 | NA | TRBD1 | TRBJ1-2
TGTGCCAGCAGTTTCATCGGACAGGGGGTGCAGTTCTTC | CASSFIGQGVQFF | TRBV27 | NA | TRBD1 | TRBJ2-1
TGCGCCAGCAGCCAAGTCACAGGGGGAGGCGGCAATCAGCCCCAGCATTTT | CASSQVTGGGGNQPQHF | TRBV4-1 | NA | TRBD1 | TRBJ1-5
TGTGCCAGCAGCCAAACCTCCGACAGGGGCAGGCGCACAGATACGCAGTATTTT | CASSQTSDRGRRTDTQYF | TRBV3-1 | few | TRBD1 | TRBJ2-3
TGTGCCAGCAGCCTGAGACAGGGGGAGGCCAAAAACATTCAGTACTTC | CASSLRQGEAKNIQYF | TRBV7-9 | NA | TRBD1 | TRBJ2-4
TGTGCCAGCAGTCAGGGGAAGAACACTGAAGCTTTCTTT | CASSQGKNTEAFF | TRBV6-5 | few | NA | TRBJ1-1
TGTGCCAGCAGCCCCGACAGTTCCCTGGGACATGGCTACACCTTC | CASSPDSSLGHGYTF | TRBV27 | NA | NA | TRBJ1-2
TGTGCCAGCAGTTTATCCCCGGACAGGGTTTGGTTCACCGGGGAGCTGTTTTTT | CASSLSPDRVWFTGELFF | TRBV27 | NA | TRBD1 | TRBJ2-2
TGTGCCTGGAGTGTCGCGAGGAACGAGCAGTACTTC | CAWSVARNEQYF | TRBV30 | NA | NA | TRBJ2-7
TGTGCCAGCGGGGAGTGGAACCAAGAGACCCAGTACTTC | CASGEWNQETQYF | TRBV12-3/TRBV12-4 | many | NA | TRBJ2-5
TGCGCCAGCAGCTTGGTCCAGGGGAACTCCTACGAGCAGTACTTC | CASSLVQGNSYEQYF | TRBV5-1 | many | NA | TRBJ2-7
TGCAGTGCTCAGGATCAGACTAGCGGGAGGTACGAGCAGTACTTC | CSAQDQTSGRYEQYF | TRBV20-1 | few | TRBD2 | TRBJ2-7
TGTGCCATCAGTGAGTCGGAAGGTTTACAGGCGAGCAATGAGCAGTTCTTC | CAISESEGLQASNEQFF | TRBV10-3 | NA | NA | TRBJ2-1
TGTGCCAGCAGCTTGACTAGCGGGGCCTACAATGAGCAGTTCTTC | CASSLTSGAYNEQFF | TRBV7-6 | few | TRBD2 | TRBJ2-1